The sequence of this T cell receptor (beta chain) was determined in a study of T cells in Graves' hyperthyroidism and ophthalmopathy. This clonotype was recorded many times. The CDR3 consists of 17 residues. Per the germline V gene, CDR1 is ENHRY and CDR2 is SYGVKD. Trimming took 4 bases from V and 0 from J; bases not matched to a gene: 4. Using RNA transcripts as the source, TCR beta CDR3 regions were amplified. Using the HTBI primer set, a first-round RT-PCR was run on the TCR CDR3. TCRdb fed the multiplex PCR reads into MiXCR, producing one record per CDR3 protein. Of about 590,000 distinct CDR3 sequences in the sample, approximately 14% are singletons; the top ten hold 6.5% to 8%.

This sequence originates from a woman between 25 and 40 years old with Graves' hyperthyroidism. The sequenced sample was blood. V gene TRBV10-3 combines with J gene TRBJ2-6, with TRBD1 matching over 9 bases. The CDR3 nucleotides read TGTGCCATCAGTGTCGGGACAGGGAGCTCTGGGGCCAACGTCCTGACTTTC. Protein sequence: CAISVGTGSSGANVLTF.